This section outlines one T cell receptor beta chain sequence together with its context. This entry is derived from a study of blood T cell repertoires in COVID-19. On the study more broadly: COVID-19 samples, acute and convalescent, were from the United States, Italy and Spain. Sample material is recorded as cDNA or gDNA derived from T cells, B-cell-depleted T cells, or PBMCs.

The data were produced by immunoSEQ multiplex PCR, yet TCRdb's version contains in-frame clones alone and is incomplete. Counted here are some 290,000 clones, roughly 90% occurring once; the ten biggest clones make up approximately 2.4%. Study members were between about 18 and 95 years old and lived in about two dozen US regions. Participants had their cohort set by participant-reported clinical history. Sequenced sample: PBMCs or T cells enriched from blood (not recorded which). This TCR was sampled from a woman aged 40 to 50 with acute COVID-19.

The CDR3 protein is CASSYDRLTGNTIYF. The CDR3 DNA follows: TGTGCCAGCAGTTACGACAGGCTGACTGGAAACACCATATATTTT. This chain links TRBV6-2 or TRBV6-3 with TRBJ1-3, with TRBD1 as a possible D gene (6 bases). CDR1 MNHEY and CDR2 SVGEGT come from the germline V gene. V lost 2 bases to trimming and J lost 2 bases, with 10 bases between them. This CDR3 comprises 15 residues.